Listed here are 20 T cell receptor beta chains from one sample, sequenced in a study of T-cell reconstitution after alpha-beta-depleted transplantation in children. Unique molecular identifiers were incorporated into the prepared TCRbeta library. TCRdb re-called the PCR reads with MiXCR, one entry per CDR3 protein. The sample carries about 460,000 distinct CDR3 sequences, 9.5% to 15% recorded once. This specimen consisted of PBMCs from the stem cell graft donor, obtained from the stem cell graft. The source of these receptors is a human donor who donated a stem cell graft to a child with combined immunodeficiency.

This clonotype was counted at least ten times. This rearrangement joins TRBV7-9 to TRBJ2-7, with D possibly TRBD2 on 6 matching bases. The CDR3 totals 16 residues. The germline V gene encodes CDR1 SEHNR and CDR2 FQNEAQ (reference sequence). Trimming stripped 6 bases from V and 2 bases from J, with 20 bases between. The CDR3 here is CASSVQTGLLTYEQYF. CDR3 DNA: TGTGCCAGCAGTGTTCAGACGGGACTCCTCACCTACGAGCAGTACTTC.

This clonotype was seen only a few times. J is TRBJ2-1 and V is TRBV20-1, with TRBD1 identical over 7 bases. Per germline, CDR1 DFQATT and CDR2 SNEGSKA (reference sequence). This CDR3 region has 16 residues. J was trimmed by 6 bases and V by 5 bases; bases with no gene match: 16. CDR3 nucleotides: TGCAGTGCTTCCGTTAGACAGGGCCCCTTTGGCAATGAGCAGTTCTTC. This translates into CSASVRQGPFGNEQFF.

Points on this clonotype: A much larger clone is a single base away; this may be a read error. This chain uses TRBV29-1 with TRBJ1-1; D gene uncertain. Germline V gene sequence: CDR1 SQVTM, CDR2 ANQGSEA. The CDR3 covers 15 residues. V was cut by 4 bases and J by 0 bases, with 15 bases left in between. The CDR3 DNA is TGCAGCGTTGTGCACGGAGGCACCTTGAACACTGAAGCTTTCTTT. Its protein product is CSVVHGGTLNTEAFF.

This clonotype has only a few counts. In DNA, the CDR3 is TGCAGTGCTAGGGAATACAGGGTTAACACCGGGGAGCTGTTTTTT. Translation: CSAREYRVNTGELFF. The genes are TRBV20-1 and TRBJ2-2, with D possibly being TRBD1 (6 bases). This CDR3 has 15 residues. From germline, CDR1 is DFQATT and CDR2 SNEGSKA (reference sequence). Deletions cut 3 bases from V and 2 bases from J, with 13 bases between.

The chain is built from TRBV20-1 and TRBJ2-2; 11 positions match TRBD2. CDR3 size: 18 residues. With 3 bases clipped from V and 4 bases from J, the junction kept 13 bases outside the gene matches. CDR1 and CDR2 from the germline V gene are DFQATT and SNEGSKA (reference sequence). Here the CDR3 reads CSASGLAGGIRGTGELFF. CDR3 DNA: TGCAGTGCTAGTGGGCTAGCGGGAGGTATTCGAGGCACCGGGGAGCTGTTTTTT.

This clonotype was seen only a few times. The chain has TRBV6-2 or TRBV6-3 and TRBJ2-2; TRBD2 matches 14 bases. The CDR3 extends over 18 amino acids. From germline, CDR1 is MNHEY and CDR2 SVGEGT. The V gene end was trimmed by 4 bases and the J gene end by 4 bases; junction bases not matched to a gene: 8. CDR3 coding DNA: TGTGCCAGCAGTTTAGGGACTAGCGGGAGATATAGCACCGGGGAGCTGTTTTTT. Its translation: CASSLGTSGRYSTGELFF.

A few counts support this clonotype. The rearrangement joins TRBV12-3 or TRBV12-4 to TRBJ2-4, with a weak D call TRBD2 (6 bases). The CDR3 sequence is 16 residues long. V lost 6 bases to trimming and J lost 0 bases, with 15 bases between them. CDR3 DNA: TGTGCCAGCAGCGCCGGGACTCCTTTAGCCAAAAACATTCAGTACTTC. Its translation: CASSAGTPLAKNIQYF.

The chain joins TRBV30 to TRBJ1-5; TRBD1 matches 9 bases. In germline, CDR1 is GTSNPN, CDR2 SVGIG (reference sequence). The junction had 2 bases not matched to a gene; V was cut back by 1 base and J by 4 bases. This CDR3 has 14 amino acids. CDR3: CAWSGDRGNQPQHF. In DNA form, the CDR3 reads TGTGCCTGGAGTGGAGACAGGGGGAATCAGCCCCAGCATTTT. Full variable domain (missing parts from reference TRBV30 and TRBJ1-5): SQTIHQWPATLVQPVGSPLSLECTVEGTSNPNLYWYRQAAGRGLQLLFYSVGIGQISSEVPQNLSASRPQDRQFILSSKKLLLSDSGFYLCAWSGDRGNQPQHFGDGTRLSIL.

This clonotype has only a few counts. V usage is TRBV7-2 and J usage is TRBJ2-3; the D call may be TRBD1 or TRBD2 (5 bases each). The germline gives CDR1 SGHTA, CDR2 FQGNSA. The ends were cut back, 5 bases at V and 4 bases at J, with 19 bases in the middle. This CDR3 comprises 16 residues. The CDR3 DNA reads TGTGCCAGCAGCAAAGGAGGTGTCAGGGTACCAGATACGCAGTATTTT. The encoded protein is CASSKGGVRVPDTQYF.

Many counts were recorded for this clonotype. CDR3 in DNA: TGCAGTGCTAGAGAGTGGGACAGGGCGCGAGTCGATGAGCAGTTCTTC. It codes for CSAREWDRARVDEQFF. The chain has TRBV20-1 and TRBJ2-1; 9 nucleotides line up with TRBD1. The CDR3 has 16 amino acids. Germline V gene lookup returns CDR1 DFQATT and CDR2 SNEGSKA (reference sequence). The ends lost 0 bases at V and 8 bases at J; junction bases unmatched: 11.

This clonotype was seen repeatedly, ten times or more. The chain uses TRBV5-1 and TRBJ2-5; 7 bases fit TRBD1. Trimming cost V 2 bases and J 4 bases; bases outside gene matches: 5. This CDR3 comprises 14 residues. The V gene's germline CDR1 is SGHRS and CDR2 YFSETQ. This CDR3 is CASSLTGAGETQYF. The CDR3 coding sequence is TGCGCCAGCAGCTTAACAGGGGCAGGAGAGACCCAGTACTTC.

This clonotype turned up a few times. The chain carries TRBV5-6 and TRBJ1-6; the D is unclear. The CDR3 spans 15 residues. V was pared by 3 bases and J by 1 base, with 8 bases between. CDR1 and CDR2 from the germline V gene are SGHDT and YYEEEE. The CDR3 bases are TGTGCCAGCAGCTACCAGAATTCCTATAATTCACCCCTCCACTTT. The encoded protein is CASSYQNSYNSPLHF.

The chain carries TRBV11-2 and TRBJ2-7; perhaps TRBD2 as D (7 bases). The ends were cut back, 1 base at V and 4 bases at J, with 14 bases in the middle. Germline assignment: CDR1 SGHAT and CDR2 FQNNGV. The CDR3 contains 15 residues. The CDR3 is CASSLGGGAWYEQYF. The CDR3 coding sequence is TGTGCCAGCAGCTTAGGGGGGGGCGCATGGTACGAGCAGTACTTC.

This clonotype was counted a few times. The chain couples TRBV6-5 to TRBJ2-2; TRBD1 aligns across 7 bases. Germline-derived CDR1 and CDR2 are MNHEY and SVGAGI. Trimming cost V 1 base and J 9 bases; bases outside gene matches: 14. The CDR3 contains 17 residues. The CDR3 DNA sequence: TGTGCCAGCAGTTACTTTCGTCTACAGGGGTGGTTCCGGGAGCTGTTTTTT. It translates to CASSYFRLQGWFRELFF.

This clonotype was recorded a few times. This chain connects TRBV20-1 to TRBJ2-7, with 11 positions matching TRBD2. Germline values: CDR1 DFQATT, CDR2 SNEGSKA (reference sequence). CDR3 length equals 15 residues. Trimming at V came to 5 bases and at J to 6 bases, leaving 12 bases not matched to a gene. The CDR3 bases are TGCAGTGCTGCCGTTAGCGGGGGGGCCTTCCGCGAGCAGTACTTC. Translating gives CSAAVSGGAFREQYF.

Only one count was recorded for this clonotype. This sequence may be a read error, since a much larger clone differs from it by one base. The chain uses TRBV29-1 and TRBJ2-7, with D unclear. This CDR3 has 15 residues. CDR1 and CDR2 from the germline V gene are SQVTM and ANQGSEA. For the CDR3, the DNA is TGCAGCGTTGGCCCGGACGGAACCAAATCATACGAGAAGTACTTC. Amino acids: CSVGPDGTKSYEKYF.

At least ten counts were recorded for this clonotype. This chain uses TRBV12-3 or TRBV12-4 with TRBJ2-1; 11 nucleotides match TRBD2. The trim removed 4 bases at V and 2 bases at J, leaving 4 bases unmatched. There are 16 residues in the CDR3. The CDR3 region is CASSSELAGAYNEQFF. CDR3 in DNA: TGTGCCAGCAGTTCAGAACTAGCGGGAGCCTACAATGAGCAGTTCTTC.

This clonotype has a count of ten or more. The chain uses TRBV6-5 and TRBJ2-7; the D is unclear. From germline, CDR1 is MNHEY and CDR2 SVGAGI. The CDR3 length is 14 residues. V was pared by 0 bases and J by 11 bases, with 17 bases between. CDR3 sequence: CASSYSRTARWEYF. The CDR3 DNA reads as TGTGCCAGCAGTTACTCCCGGACGGCACGATGGGAGTACTTC.

This chain links TRBV9 with TRBJ2-1; the match to TRBD1 covers 8 bases. Germline trimming cut 0 bases from V and 2 bases from J; bases unmatched to any gene: 4. The CDR3 runs 16 residues. CDR1 is SGDLS, CDR2 YYNGEE, per germline. In DNA, the CDR3 is TGTGCCAGCAGCGTAGATGACAGGGGTACCTACAATGAGCAGTTCTTC. Its protein is CASSVDDRGTYNEQFF.

This clonotype was seen ten or more times. The chain employs TRBV28 and TRBJ2-1, with 13 nucleotides matching TRBD2. The junction had 5 bases not matched to a gene; V was cut back by 6 bases and J by 0 bases. The germline V gene has CDR1 MDHEN and CDR2 SYDVKM. There are 17 residues in the CDR3. The CDR3 sequence: CASRRRTSGGSYNEQFF. In nucleotides, the CDR3 is TGTGCCAGCAGAAGACGGACTAGCGGGGGCTCCTACAATGAGCAGTTCTTC.